This entry concerns a single T cell receptor (beta chain). Germline V gives CDR1 MDHEN, CDR2 SYDVKM. This CDR3 spans 13 amino acids. V was trimmed by 2 bases and J by 7 bases, leaving 9 bases between them. The second PCR ran about 6 to 12 cycles with a sample-barcoded 5' primer and J-beta primers. TCRdb independently ran MiXCR on the 5' RACE reads; one entry per CDR3 protein. This table holds over a million distinct CDR3 sequences, around two fifths found once. This specimen comes from a study of blood T cells in healthy people across ages. The gene calls are TRBV28 and TRBJ2-1; D might be TRBD1 (5 bases). Sequences were obtained from blood. The clonotype comes from a woman aged 18 to 35 in good health. The DNA for the CDR3 is TGTGCCAGCAGTTTACAGGGTTGGAATGAGCAGTTCTTC. The encoded protein is CASSLQGWNEQFF.